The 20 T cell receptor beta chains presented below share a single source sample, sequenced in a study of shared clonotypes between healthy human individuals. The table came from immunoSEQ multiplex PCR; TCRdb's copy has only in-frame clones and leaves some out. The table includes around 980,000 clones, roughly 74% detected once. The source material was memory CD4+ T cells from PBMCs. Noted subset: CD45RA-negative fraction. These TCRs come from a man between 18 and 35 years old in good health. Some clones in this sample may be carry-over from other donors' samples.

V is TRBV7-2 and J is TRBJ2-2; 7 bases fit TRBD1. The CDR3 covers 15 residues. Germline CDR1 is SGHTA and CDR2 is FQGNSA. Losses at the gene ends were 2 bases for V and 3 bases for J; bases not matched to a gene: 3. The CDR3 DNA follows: TGTGCCAGCAGCTTATCACAGGGGTACACCGGGGAGCTGTTTTTT. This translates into CASSLSQGYTGELFF.

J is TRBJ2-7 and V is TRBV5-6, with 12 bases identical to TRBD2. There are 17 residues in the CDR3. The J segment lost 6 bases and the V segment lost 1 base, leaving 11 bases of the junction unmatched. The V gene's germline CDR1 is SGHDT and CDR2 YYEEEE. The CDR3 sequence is CASSLIYRLAGGGEQYF. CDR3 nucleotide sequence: TGTGCCAGCAGCTTGATCTACCGGCTAGCGGGAGGGGGCGAGCAGTACTTC.

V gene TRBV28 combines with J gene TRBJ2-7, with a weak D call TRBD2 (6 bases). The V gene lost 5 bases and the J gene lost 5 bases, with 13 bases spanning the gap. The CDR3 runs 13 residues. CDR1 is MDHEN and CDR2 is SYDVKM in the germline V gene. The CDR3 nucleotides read TGTGCCAGCAGTCTCCTGTCGGGGGACGAGCAGTACTTC. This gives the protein CASSLLSGDEQYF.

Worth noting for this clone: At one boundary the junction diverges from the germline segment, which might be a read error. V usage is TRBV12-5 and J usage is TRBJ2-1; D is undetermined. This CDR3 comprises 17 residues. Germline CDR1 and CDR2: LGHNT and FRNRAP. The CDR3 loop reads CASGLDVRAERYIEQFF. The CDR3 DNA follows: TGTGCTAGTGGTTTGGACGTCCGAGCCGAGAGGTACATTGAGCAGTTCTTC.

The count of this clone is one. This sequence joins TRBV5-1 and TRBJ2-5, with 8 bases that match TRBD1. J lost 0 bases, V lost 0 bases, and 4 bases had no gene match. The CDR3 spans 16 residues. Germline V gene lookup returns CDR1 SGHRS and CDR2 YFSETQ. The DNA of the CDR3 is TGCGCCAGCAGCTTGGTCGGGACAGGTAACCAAGAGACCCAGTACTTC. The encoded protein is CASSLVGTGNQETQYF.

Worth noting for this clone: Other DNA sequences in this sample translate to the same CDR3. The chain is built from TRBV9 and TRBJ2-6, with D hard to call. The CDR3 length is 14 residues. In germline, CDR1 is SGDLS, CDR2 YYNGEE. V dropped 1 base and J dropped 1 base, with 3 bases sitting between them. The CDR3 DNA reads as TGTGCCAGCAGCGTATCTTCTGGGGCCAACGTCCTGACTTTC. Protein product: CASSVSSGANVLTF. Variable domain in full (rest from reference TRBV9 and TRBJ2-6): DSGVTQTPKHLITATGQRVTLRCSPRSGDLSVYWYQQSLDQGLQFLIQYYNGEERAKGNILERFSAQQFPDLHSELNLSSLELGDSALYFCASSVSSGANVLTFGAGSRLTVL.

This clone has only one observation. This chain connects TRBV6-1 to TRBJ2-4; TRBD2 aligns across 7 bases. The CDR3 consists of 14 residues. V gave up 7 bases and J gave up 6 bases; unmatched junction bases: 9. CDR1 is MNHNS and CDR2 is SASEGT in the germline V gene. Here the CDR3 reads CASILTSSGNIQYF. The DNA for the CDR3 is TGTGCCAGCATTTTGACTAGCTCTGGAAACATTCAGTACTTC.

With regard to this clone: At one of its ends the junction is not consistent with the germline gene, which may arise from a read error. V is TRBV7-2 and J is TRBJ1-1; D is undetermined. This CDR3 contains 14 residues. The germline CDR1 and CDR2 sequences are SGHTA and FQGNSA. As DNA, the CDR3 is TGTGCCAGCAGCCTAGCCCGGGAAAACACTGAAGCTTTCTTT. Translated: CASSLARENTEAFF.

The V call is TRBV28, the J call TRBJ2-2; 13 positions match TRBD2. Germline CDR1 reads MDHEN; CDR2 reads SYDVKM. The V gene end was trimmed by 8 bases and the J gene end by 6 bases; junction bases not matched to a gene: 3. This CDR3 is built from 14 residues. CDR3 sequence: CASETSGRSGELFF. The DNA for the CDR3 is TGTGCCAGCGAGACTAGCGGGAGGTCCGGGGAGCTGTTTTTT.

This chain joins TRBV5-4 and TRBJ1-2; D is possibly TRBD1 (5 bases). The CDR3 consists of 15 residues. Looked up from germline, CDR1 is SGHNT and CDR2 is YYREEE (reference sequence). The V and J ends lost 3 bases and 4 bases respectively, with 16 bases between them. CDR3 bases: TGTGCCAGCAGCTCCCGGGCAGGGTCTCCCTATGGCTACACCTTC. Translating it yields CASSSRAGSPYGYTF.

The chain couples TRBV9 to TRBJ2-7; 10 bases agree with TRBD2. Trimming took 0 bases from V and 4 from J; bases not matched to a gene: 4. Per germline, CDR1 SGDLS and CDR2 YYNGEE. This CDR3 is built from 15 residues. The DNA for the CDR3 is TGTGCCAGCAGCGTAGGTCCTAGCGGGGGATACGAGCAGTACTTC. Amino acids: CASSVGPSGGYEQYF.

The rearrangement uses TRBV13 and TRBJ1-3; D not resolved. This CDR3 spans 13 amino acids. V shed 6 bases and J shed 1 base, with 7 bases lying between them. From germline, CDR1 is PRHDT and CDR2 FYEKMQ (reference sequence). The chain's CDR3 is CASRLRSGNTIYF. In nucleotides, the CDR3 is TGTGCCAGCAGGCTCCGATCTGGAAACACCATATATTTT. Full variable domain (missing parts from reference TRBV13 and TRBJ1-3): AAGVIQSPRHLIKEKRETATLKCYPIPRHDTVYWYQQGPGQDPQFLISFYEKMQSDKGSIPDRFSAQQFSDYHSELNMSSLELGDSALYFCASRLRSGNTIYFGEGSWLTVV.

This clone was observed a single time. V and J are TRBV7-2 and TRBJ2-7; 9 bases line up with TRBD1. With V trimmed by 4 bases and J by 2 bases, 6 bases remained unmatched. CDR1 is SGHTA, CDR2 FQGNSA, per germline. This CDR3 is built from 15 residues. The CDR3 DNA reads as TGTGCCAGCAGCTATCGGACAGGGGAGGCCTACGAGCAGTACTTC. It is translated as CASSYRTGEAYEQYF.

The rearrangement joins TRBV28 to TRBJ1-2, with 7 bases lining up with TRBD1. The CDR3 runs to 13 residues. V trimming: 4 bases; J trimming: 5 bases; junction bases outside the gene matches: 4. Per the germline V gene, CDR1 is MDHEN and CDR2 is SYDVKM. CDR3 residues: CASSSGDRYGYTF. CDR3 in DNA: TGTGCCAGCAGTTCAGGGGACAGATATGGCTACACCTTC.

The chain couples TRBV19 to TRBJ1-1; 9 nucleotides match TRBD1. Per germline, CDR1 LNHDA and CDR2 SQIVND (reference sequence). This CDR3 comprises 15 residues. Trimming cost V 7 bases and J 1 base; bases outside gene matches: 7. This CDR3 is CASIHLDRGNTEAFF. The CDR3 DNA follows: TGTGCCAGTATCCACTTGGACAGGGGGAACACTGAAGCTTTCTTT.

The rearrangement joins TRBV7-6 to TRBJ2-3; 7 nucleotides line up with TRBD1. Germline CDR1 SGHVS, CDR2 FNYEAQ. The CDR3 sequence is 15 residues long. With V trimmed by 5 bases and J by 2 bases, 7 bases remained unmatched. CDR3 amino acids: CASSRDRAFTDTQYF. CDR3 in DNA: TGTGCCAGCAGCCGGGACAGAGCCTTCACAGATACGCAGTATTTT.

CDR3 in amino acids: CASSLAGLAGGAEQFF. CDR3 DNA sequence: TGTGCCAGCAGCTTAGCGGGACTAGCGGGAGGTGCAGAGCAGTTCTTC. The chain is built from TRBV7-2 and TRBJ2-1; 15 positions match TRBD2. V lost 0 bases and J lost 10; bases outside the gene matches: 4. The CDR3 length is 16 residues. CDR1 and CDR2 (germline): SGHTA, FQGNSA.

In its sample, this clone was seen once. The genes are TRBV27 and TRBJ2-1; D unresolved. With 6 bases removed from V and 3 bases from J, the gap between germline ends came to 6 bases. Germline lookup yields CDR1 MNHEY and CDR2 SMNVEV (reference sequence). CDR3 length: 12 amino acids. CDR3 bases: TGTGCCAGCAGAACAGTCTACAATGAGCAGTTCTTC. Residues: CASRTVYNEQFF.

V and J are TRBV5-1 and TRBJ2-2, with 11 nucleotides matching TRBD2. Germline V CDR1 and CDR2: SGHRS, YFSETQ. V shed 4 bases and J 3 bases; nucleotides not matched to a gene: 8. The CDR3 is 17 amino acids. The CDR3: CASSLLAGGVDTGELFF. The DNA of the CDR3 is TGCGCCAGCAGCCTTCTAGCGGGAGGCGTGGACACCGGGGAGCTGTTTTTT.

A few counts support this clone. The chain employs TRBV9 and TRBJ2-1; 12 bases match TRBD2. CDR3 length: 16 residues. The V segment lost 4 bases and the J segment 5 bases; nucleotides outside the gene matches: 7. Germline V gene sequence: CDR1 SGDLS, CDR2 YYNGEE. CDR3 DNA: TGTGCCAGCAGCCCCACCGGGACTAGCGGGCACAATGAGCAGTTCTTC. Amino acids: CASSPTGTSGHNEQFF.